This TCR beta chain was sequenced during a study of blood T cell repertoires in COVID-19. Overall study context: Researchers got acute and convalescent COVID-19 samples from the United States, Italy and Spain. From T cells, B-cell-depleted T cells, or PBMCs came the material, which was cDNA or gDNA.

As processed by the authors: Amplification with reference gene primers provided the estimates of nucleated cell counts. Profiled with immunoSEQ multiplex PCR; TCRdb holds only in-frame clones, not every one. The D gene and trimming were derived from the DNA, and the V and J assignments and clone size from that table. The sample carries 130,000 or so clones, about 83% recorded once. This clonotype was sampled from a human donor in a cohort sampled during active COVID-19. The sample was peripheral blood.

The CDR3 spells CASSPGGHTGELFF. DNA of the CDR3: TGCGCCAGCAGCCCAGGGGGGCACACCGGGGAGCTGTTTTTT. J is TRBJ2-2 and V is TRBV10-1; the D gene is possibly TRBD1 (7 bases). V gave up 6 bases and J gave up 3 bases, with 11 bases separating them. Germline CDR1 reads WNHNN; CDR2 reads SYGVQD (reference sequence). The CDR3 covers 14 residues.